The sample holds one count of the clone carrying this T cell receptor (beta chain). The data were produced by immunoSEQ multiplex PCR, yet TCRdb's version contains in-frame clones alone and is incomplete. Of under 700,000 clones in the sample, about 95% were seen once. The sample originates from a study of shared clonotypes between healthy human individuals. Terminally differentiated effector memory CD45RA+ cells were left out of the naive CD8 fraction, which was CD45RO-negative and positively selected for CCR7. In germline, CDR1 is SGHDN, CDR2 FVKESK. V was trimmed by 0 bases and J by 6 bases, leaving 12 bases between them. The CDR3 extends over 15 amino acids.

This TCR was recovered from a woman in her thirties in good health. The V and J genes are TRBV14 and TRBJ2-1; no clear D gene. The specimen was naive CD8+ T cells sorted from blood. The CDR3 here is CASSQDALAPNEQFF. The CDR3 coding sequence is TGTGCCAGCAGCCAAGATGCGTTGGCTCCCAATGAGCAGTTCTTC.